Listed here are 6 T cell receptor beta chains from one sample, sequenced in a study of blood T cell repertoires in COVID-19. The method was immunoSEQ multiplex PCR; TCRdb's version includes in-frame clones alone and lacks a portion of them. The repertoire holds 350,000 or so clones, with around 90% as singletons. The sample comprised PBMCs or T cells enriched from blood (not recorded which). The receptors shown here come from a woman aged 25-40 years who had recovered from COVID-19.

The rearrangement uses TRBV7-9 and TRBJ2-5, with 10 bases lining up with TRBD1. This CDR3 spans 17 amino acids. In germline, CDR1 is SEHNR, CDR2 FQNEAQ (reference sequence). V was clipped by 5 bases and J by 4 bases; unmatched bases: 13. Here the CDR3 DNA reads TGTGCCAGCAGCCGCGGGTCCGGGACAGGGGCTCGAGAGACCCAGTACTTC. It codes for CASSRGSGTGARETQYF. Combining the CDR3 with reference TRBV7-9 and TRBJ2-5 gives the whole variable domain DTGVSQNPRHKITKRGQNVTFRCDPISEHNRLYWYRQTLGQGPEFLTYFQNEAQLEKSRLLSDRFSAERPKGSFSTLEIQRTEQGDSAMYLCASSRGSGTGARETQYFGPGTRLLVL.

The chain is built from TRBV4-1 and TRBJ2-3, with a weak D call TRBD2 (5 bases). V gave up 6 bases and J gave up 6 bases, with 13 bases separating them. The germline V gene has CDR1 MGHRA and CDR2 YSYEKL. The CDR3 loop spans 13 amino acids. The CDR3 is CASRNRGVDTQYF. The DNA for the CDR3 is TGCGCCAGCAGAAATCGGGGTGTTGATACGCAGTATTTT.

This chain joins TRBV30 and TRBJ1-5, with 9 nucleotides matching TRBD1. Trimming removed 0 bases from V and 6 bases from J; junction bases left unmatched: 6. The CDR3 consists of 15 residues. Germline-derived CDR1 and CDR2 are GTSNPN and SVGIG (reference sequence). The CDR3 DNA reads TGTGCCTGGAGTGTAGGGACAGGGCCAATTCAGCCCCAGCATTTT. This gives the protein CAWSVGTGPIQPQHF.

V and J are TRBV9 and TRBJ2-7, with a weak D call TRBD1 (5 bases). Germline V gene data show CDR1 as SGDLS and CDR2 as YYNGEE. The CDR3 has 15 amino acids. Deletions cut 0 bases from V and 5 bases from J, with 15 bases between. The CDR3 loop reads CASSVDVQGRHEQYF. As DNA, the CDR3 is TGTGCCAGCAGCGTAGATGTTCAGGGTAGACACGAGCAGTACTTC.

V usage is TRBV2 and J usage is TRBJ2-2, with 7 bases that match TRBD2. V trimming: 4 bases; J trimming: 6 bases; junction bases outside the gene matches: 8. Germline V lookup: CDR1 SNHLY, CDR2 FYNNEI. The CDR3 spans 15 residues. The CDR3 DNA follows: TGTGCCAGCAGTGTGGGAGGGGTTGGTGCCGGGGAGCTGTTTTTT. This gives the protein CASSVGGVGAGELFF.

V usage is TRBV29-1 and J usage is TRBJ1-2, with D uncertain. The CDR3 runs 14 residues. V dropped 4 bases and J dropped 4 bases, with 16 bases sitting between them. CDR1 and CDR2 (germline): SQVTM, ANQGSEA. The CDR3 protein is CSVVSGSAGYGYTF. As DNA, the CDR3 is TGCAGCGTTGTGAGCGGGTCAGCGGGCTATGGCTACACCTTC.